Below, 27 T cell receptor beta chains from the same sample are listed, as sequenced in a study of T cells in localized non-small cell lung cancer. TCRdb's table, derived via immunoSEQ multiplex PCR, lists solely in-frame clones and lacks some. The table includes about 14,000 clones, approximately 84% detected once. The specimen comprised peripheral blood, sampled before any cancer treatment. The receptors originated from a female donor older than 55 with stage I squamous cell lung carcinoma.

The chain has TRBV9 and TRBJ2-1, with 11 nucleotides matching TRBD2. J gave up 5 bases and V 6 bases, and 7 bases lay outside the gene matches. This CDR3 is built from 15 residues. From germline, CDR1 is SGDLS and CDR2 YYNGEE. The CDR3 spells CASTSLAGENNEQFF. In DNA form, the CDR3 reads TGTGCCAGCACCTCACTAGCGGGGGAAAACAATGAGCAGTTCTTC. The complete variable domain, with remaining parts taken from reference TRBV9 and TRBJ2-1, reads DSGVTQTPKHLITATGQRVTLRCSPRSGDLSVYWYQQSLDQGLQFLIQYYNGEERAKGNILERFSAQQFPDLHSELNLSSLELGDSALYFCASTSLAGENNEQFFGPGTRLTVL.

The DNA for the CDR3 is TGCGCCAGCAGTGGGACCGGGACAGGGACCTATGGCTACACCTTC. Encoded protein: CASSGTGTGTYGYTF. The chain couples TRBV10-1 to TRBJ1-2, with 9 nucleotides matching TRBD1. CDR3 size: 15 residues. Germline assignment: CDR1 WNHNN and CDR2 SYGVQD (reference sequence). Trimming cost V 4 bases and J 4 bases; bases outside gene matches: 7.

The rearrangement joins TRBV4-3 to TRBJ1-2; TRBD1 is a possible D gene (6 bases). The CDR3 sequence is 15 residues long. Germline CDR1 reads LGHNA; CDR2 reads YSLEER. V lost 5 bases and J lost 6, with 19 bases in between. For the CDR3, the DNA is TGCGCCAGCAGCAGATCGGACGGGGGGCTGGATGGCTACACCTTC. It is translated as CASSRSDGGLDGYTF.

V usage is TRBV23-1 and J usage is TRBJ1-2; D remains unclear. TRBV23-1 is designated an ORF whose function remains uncertain. The CDR3 contains 16 residues. V was cut by 5 bases and J by 3 bases, with 19 bases left in between. The CDR3 DNA reads as TGCGCCAGCAGTGAAAGACCGGCACCGAAGGACTATGGCTACACCTTC. Protein sequence: CASSERPAPKDYGYTF.

The chain recombines TRBV11-3 with TRBJ1-5; no clear D gene. Germline V gives CDR1 SGHNT, CDR2 YENEEA. This CDR3 has 13 amino acids. Between the trimmed V and J ends, which lost 5 bases and 7 bases, there was a span of 12 bases. The DNA for the CDR3 is TGTGCCAGCAGCGCAGACAAAGCGCAGCCCCAGCATTTT. It codes for CASSADKAQPQHF.

This clone was seen once. V is TRBV2 and J is TRBJ1-4, with a possible D match to TRBD1 (6 bases). Trimming pared 2 bases from V and 4 bases from J, leaving 11 bases between. The CDR3 has 15 residues. CDR1 SNHLY and CDR2 FYNNEI come from the germline V gene. The CDR3 nucleotides read TGTGCCAGCAGTGAACGGGACACCTTTAATGAAAAACTGTTTTTT. Translating gives CASSERDTFNEKLFF.

The chain uses TRBV18 and TRBJ1-1, with a possible D match to TRBD1 (5 bases). There are 12 residues in the CDR3. Germline CDR1 reads KGHSH; CDR2 reads LQKENI. Trimming stripped 6 bases from V and 5 bases from J, with 10 bases between. The CDR3 DNA follows: TGTGCCAGCTCCACCAGGGAGACTGAAGCTTTCTTT. This codes for CASSTRETEAFF. Full variable domain (outside the CDR3, taken from reference TRBV18 and TRBJ1-1): NAGVMQNPRHLVRRRGQEARLRCSPMKGHSHVYWYRQLPEEGLKFMVYLQKENIIDESGMPKERFSAEFPKEGPSILRIQQVVRGDSAAYFCASSTRETEAFFGQGTRLTVV.

The chain uses TRBV9 and TRBJ1-4, with a weak D call TRBD1 (6 bases). This CDR3 contains 13 residues. CDR1 and CDR2 from the germline V gene are SGDLS and YYNGEE. The V end lost 0 bases, the J end lost 8 bases, and 8 bases lay between the germline ends. This chain's CDR3 is CASSVVGGEKLFF. The CDR3, as DNA: TGTGCCAGCAGCGTAGTTGGGGGCGAAAAACTGTTTTTT.

The chain employs TRBV4-1 and TRBJ1-5, with 7 bases lining up with TRBD1. CDR3 length: 19 residues. Trimming at V came to 2 bases and at J to 3 bases, leaving 16 bases not matched to a gene. Germline V CDR1 and CDR2: MGHRA, YSYEKL. This CDR3 is CASSQRWEGAGVYNQPQHF. CDR3 nucleotide sequence: TGCGCCAGCAGCCAACGGTGGGAGGGGGCTGGGGTATACAATCAGCCCCAGCATTTT.

V and J are TRBV5-1 and TRBJ2-7; 11 bases agree with TRBD2. Germline trimming cut 2 bases from V and 2 bases from J; bases unmatched to any gene: 0. Germline CDR1 is SGHRS and CDR2 is YFSETQ. There are 14 residues in the CDR3. The CDR3 sequence: CASSFSGGAYEQYF. The CDR3 DNA reads as TGCGCCAGCAGCTTTAGCGGGGGGGCCTACGAGCAGTACTTC.

The chain uses TRBV19 and TRBJ1-1; weak D call: TRBD1 (5 bases). The V end lost 6 bases, the J end lost 5 bases, and 19 bases lay between the germline ends. CDR1 is LNHDA and CDR2 is SQIVND in the germline V gene (reference sequence). The CDR3 has 15 residues. The DNA of the CDR3 is TGTGCCAGTAGACCTTCGAGGGCGGAGGGGACTGAAGCTTTCTTT. Protein product: CASRPSRAEGTEAFF.

The chain is built from TRBV6-5 and TRBJ1-5; 12 bases match TRBD1. The CDR3 is made up of 15 amino acids. CDR1 is MNHEY and CDR2 is SVGAGI in the germline V gene. Trimming removed 4 bases from V and 6 bases from J; junction bases left unmatched: 4. The CDR3 coding sequence is TGTGCCAGCAGTTGGGGACAGGGGGCTGGTCAGCCCCAGCATTTT. Translated: CASSWGQGAGQPQHF.

This chain links TRBV5-4 with TRBJ1-2, with TRBD1 as a possible D gene (6 bases). The CDR3 is made up of 15 amino acids. CDR1 SGHNT and CDR2 YYREEE come from the germline V gene (reference sequence). Trimming shortened V by 3 bases and J by 2 bases, and 14 bases separated the two germline ends. Written as DNA, the CDR3 is TGTGCCAGCAGCTCGCCGGCGGACAGCAACTATGGCTACACCTTC. The encoded protein is CASSSPADSNYGYTF.

This CDR3 is CASSLNTELQETQYF. CDR3 coding DNA: TGTGCCAGCAGCTTGAATACGGAGCTCCAAGAGACCCAGTACTTC. This chain uses TRBV5-4 with TRBJ2-5; D is undetermined. V lost 1 base and J 1 base, leaving 11 bases between the germline ends. The CDR3 runs to 15 residues. Germline V gene sequence: CDR1 SGHNT, CDR2 YYREEE (reference sequence). The whole variable domain, filled in from reference TRBV5-4 and TRBJ2-5, reads ETGVTQSPTHLIKTRGQQVTLRCSSQSGHNTVSWYQQALGQGPQFIFQYYREEENGRGNFPPRFSGLQFPNYSSELNVNALELDDSALYLCASSLNTELQETQYFGPGTRLLVL.

J is TRBJ2-5 and V is TRBV30; the match to TRBD2 covers 8 bases. This CDR3 has 13 residues. Per germline, CDR1 GTSNPN and CDR2 SVGIG (reference sequence). V lost 4 bases to trimming and J lost 7 bases; unmatched junction nucleotides: 8. CDR3 residues: CAWIAGLGATQYF. For the CDR3, the DNA is TGTGCCTGGATAGCGGGGTTAGGGGCGACCCAGTACTTC.

This clone was seen only a few times. V usage is TRBV19 and J usage is TRBJ1-2; D is ambiguous. The CDR3 has 13 amino acids. The ends were cut back, 3 bases at V and 8 bases at J, with 13 bases in the middle. CDR1 LNHDA and CDR2 SQIVND come from the germline V gene (reference sequence). CDR3 loop: CASSITIQAGYTF. The CDR3 nucleotides are TGTGCCAGTAGTATCACAATCCAGGCGGGCTACACCTTC.

The gene calls are TRBV5-1 and TRBJ2-1, with TRBD2 matching over 10 bases. Trimming took 0 bases from V and 4 from J; bases not matched to a gene: 7. Germline-derived CDR1 and CDR2 are SGHRS and YFSETQ. CDR3 length equals 17 residues. The CDR3 protein is CASSLAVWTSGYNEQFF. The CDR3 DNA is TGCGCCAGCAGCTTGGCCGTTTGGACTAGCGGTTACAATGAGCAGTTCTTC.

This sequence joins TRBV2 and TRBJ1-2; tentative D call: TRBD1 (5 bases). The CDR3 is made up of 16 amino acids. CDR1 SNHLY and CDR2 FYNNEI come from the germline V gene. Between the trimmed V and J ends, which lost 7 bases and 8 bases, there was a span of 26 bases. The CDR3 DNA reads as TGTGCCAGCAATAACCCGTGGGGGGAACGGAATAGGGGCTACACCTTC. Its protein is CASNNPWGERNRGYTF.

V is TRBV18 and J is TRBJ2-7, with D possibly matching TRBD1 (5 bases). There are 13 residues in the CDR3. V dropped 6 bases and J dropped 4 bases, with 13 bases sitting between them. Germline V gene sequence: CDR1 KGHSH, CDR2 LQKENI. This chain's CDR3 is CASSYLDSYEQYF. The CDR3 DNA is TGTGCCAGCTCGTACCTCGACAGTTACGAGCAGTACTTC.

The chain joins TRBV6-6 to TRBJ1-2; 12 nucleotides align to TRBD1. The germline V gene has CDR1 MNHNY and CDR2 SVGAGI (reference sequence). The CDR3 extends over 16 amino acids. J gave up 6 bases and V 5 bases, and 10 bases lay outside the gene matches. CDR3 sequence: CASSKFLGQGAHGYTF. CDR3 bases: TGTGCCAGCAGTAAATTCCTGGGACAGGGGGCGCATGGCTACACCTTC.

V is TRBV5-4 and J is TRBJ1-1; D gene uncertain. Germline CDR1 and CDR2: SGHNT and YYREEE (reference sequence). CDR3 length: 16 residues. Deletions cut 1 base from V and 3 bases from J, with 16 bases between. The CDR3 sequence is CASSLKSWSGDTEAFF. CDR3 DNA: TGTGCCAGCAGCTTGAAGTCTTGGAGCGGCGACACTGAAGCTTTCTTT.

The chain links TRBV9 to TRBJ2-3; possibly TRBD1 for D (5 bases). V lost 0 bases to trimming and J lost 4 bases, with 12 bases between them. CDR1 and CDR2 from the germline V gene are SGDLS and YYNGEE. This CDR3 comprises 15 residues. This CDR3 reads CASSVAWGSADTQYF. DNA of the CDR3: TGTGCCAGCAGCGTAGCCTGGGGCTCTGCAGATACGCAGTATTTT.

V usage is TRBV2 and J usage is TRBJ2-6, with unresolved D. The germline CDR1 and CDR2 sequences are SNHLY and FYNNEI. The V end lost 7 bases, the J end lost 1 base, and 11 bases lay between the germline ends. CDR3 length: 15 amino acids. CDR3 in DNA: TGTGCCAGCACCAAAGGAGTTTCTGGGGCCAACGTCCTGACTTTC. Residues: CASTKGVSGANVLTF.

This chain links TRBV6-6 with TRBJ1-5; perhaps TRBD1 as D (6 bases). Trimming shortened V by 6 bases and J by 3 bases, and 12 bases separated the two germline ends. Germline V gene lookup returns CDR1 MNHNY and CDR2 SVGAGI (reference sequence). CDR3 length equals 14 residues. The CDR3 spells CASSLTGFNQPQHF. In DNA, the CDR3 is TGTGCCAGCAGCCTGACAGGTTTCAATCAGCCCCAGCATTTT.

This clone was seen a single time. The chain links TRBV30 to TRBJ2-3; 8 nucleotides line up with TRBD1. J gave up 5 bases and V 2 bases, and 3 bases lay outside the gene matches. This CDR3 is 13 amino acids long. Germline assignment: CDR1 GTSNPN and CDR2 SVGIG (reference sequence). The CDR3 DNA reads as TGTGCCTGGAGTACAGGGGGGATAGATACGCAGTATTTT. It is translated as CAWSTGGIDTQYF.

The chain employs TRBV18 and TRBJ2-7, with TRBD1 matching 11 bases. CDR3 size: 16 residues. CDR1 is KGHSH, CDR2 LQKENI, per germline. V lost 5 bases and J lost 4; bases outside the gene matches: 10. As DNA, the CDR3 is TGTGCCAGCTCATCCACGGACAGGGGGCTTTTTTACGAGCAGTACTTC. It is translated as CASSSTDRGLFYEQYF. The whole variable domain, filled in from reference TRBV18 and TRBJ2-7, reads NAGVMQNPRHLVRRRGQEARLRCSPMKGHSHVYWYRQLPEEGLKFMVYLQKENIIDESGMPKERFSAEFPKEGPSILRIQQVVRGDSAAYFCASSSTDRGLFYEQYFGPGTRLTVT.

V usage is TRBV7-6 and J usage is TRBJ2-1, with TRBD2 matching 7 bases. This CDR3 region has 14 residues. The V gene's germline CDR1 is SGHVS and CDR2 FNYEAQ. J lost 6 bases, V lost 6 bases, and 8 bases had no gene match. CDR3 DNA: TGTGCCAGCAGGGCCGGGGGGATGATCAATGAGCAGTTCTTC. Amino acids: CASRAGGMINEQFF.